Listed below are T cell receptor beta chains from one sample, sequenced in a study of cytomegalovirus exposure and HLA in healthy donors. Method: immunoSEQ multiplex PCR; TCRdb's copy keeps in-frame clones and lacks some. The data hold some 150,000 clones, with around nine tenths observed a single time. The sample taken for sequencing was PBMCs. Source of these receptors: a woman in her twenties or thirties in good health and CMV-seronegative. The CDR3 runs from the conserved cysteine through the conserved F or W. Fields, in order: V gene, J gene, CDR3 protein.

TRBV2	TRBJ2-2	CASSELSPGELFF
TRBV19	TRBJ1-5	CASSLGTIQHF
TRBV5-1	TRBJ1-1	CASSSRGRSTEAFF
TRBV7-9	TRBJ1-2	CASSFVQGHSGYTF
TRBV14	TRBJ2-7	CASSPGPGQGYEQYF
TRBV6-6	TRBJ2-7	CASRAGGGYEQYF
TRBV27	TRBJ2-5	CASSFTASGGLETQYF
TRBV9	TRBJ1-3	CASSVSSGHSGNTIYF
TRBV19	TRBJ1-1	CASSISMSTEAFF
TRBV7-8	TRBJ1-1	CASSTGTGFLNTEAFF
TRBV7-6	TRBJ2-5	CASSSGLTKETQYF
TRBV9	TRBJ2-1	CASRGDFSGAYNEQFF
TRBV9	TRBJ2-5	CASSPSGEQETQYF
TRBV25-1	TRBJ2-3	CASSLGLNPNTDTQYF
TRBV9	TRBJ2-1	CASSVQYRDTSYNEQFF
TRBV13	TRBJ1-2	CASSPGFNYGYTF
TRBV28	TRBJ1-1	CASSRWDRQNTEAFF
TRBV18	TRBJ1-4	CASSSGTTTEKLFF
TRBV6-5	TRBJ2-1	CASTPYGGNYNEQFF
TRBV30	TRBJ1-5	CAWSGQGHQPQHF
TRBV29-1	TRBJ1-5	CSVQLGDGRGGQPQHF
TRBV6-1	TRBJ1-2	CASSGYREGSYGYTF